This T cell receptor (beta chain) was found in a study of shared clonotypes between healthy human individuals. The wider study: Serving as donors were a couple of women and three men, whose ages spanned 18 to 49. CD8 memory received one plate per donor, CD8 naive two, CD4 memory three and CD4 naive three.

Some clones are missing from TCRdb's copy, which holds only in-frame ones; the method was immunoSEQ multiplex PCR. The sample consists of some 2,100,000 clones, around 95% of them appearing once. General study points: Having only a few donors restricted how much genetic and exposure-history diversity was captured.

About this clone itself: As yet, its antigen is unknown.

The CDR3 runs to 13 residues. Germline CDR1 reads GTSNPN; CDR2 reads SVGIG (reference sequence). V dropped 2 bases and J dropped 5 bases, with 12 bases sitting between them. Sequenced material: naive CD4+ T cells sorted from blood. This sample's subset: CD45RA+ positively selected. The sequence came from a man younger than 35 in good health. V usage is TRBV30 and J usage is TRBJ2-5; D remains unclear. CDR3 amino acids: CAWSPHDPETQYF. The CDR3 nucleotides are TGTGCCTGGAGTCCCCATGACCCTGAGACCCAGTACTTC. Complete variable domain (other parts from reference TRBV30 and TRBJ2-5): SQTIHQWPATLVQPVGSPLSLECTVEGTSNPNLYWYRQAAGRGLQLLFYSVGIGQISSEVPQNLSASRPQDRQFILSSKKLLLSDSGFYLCAWSPHDPETQYFGPGTRLLVL.